Each of the 6 T cell receptor beta chains below was sequenced from the same sample in a study of cytomegalovirus exposure and HLA in healthy donors. The PCR ran on 60 Vbeta and 13 Jbeta primers. Libraries were prepared by immunoSEQ multiplex PCR; TCRdb keeps only in-frame clonotypes and omits some of them. The data show about 98,000 clones, under 70% seen once. The sample consisted of PBMCs. The receptors originated from a man aged 50-60 years in good health and CMV-seronegative.

This clone was seen a single time. The CDR3 nucleotides are TGTGCCAGCAGCCTTGACAGCCGCCTCTATGGCTACACCTTC. This encodes CASSLDSRLYGYTF. The chain is built from TRBV5-6 and TRBJ1-2, with D tentatively TRBD1 (5 bases). Per germline, CDR1 SGHDT and CDR2 YYEEEE. The germline V and J ends were trimmed by 4 bases and 4 bases, with 14 bases remaining between them. The CDR3 extends over 14 amino acids.

This rearrangement joins TRBV5-6 to TRBJ2-5, with no clear D. Germline V gene sequence: CDR1 SGHDT, CDR2 YYEEEE. Trimming removed 2 bases at V and 3 bases at J, with 8 bases between. This CDR3 region has 13 residues. The CDR3 DNA follows: TGTGCCAGCAGCTTTTGGGCAAAAGAGACCCAGTACTTC. Translating gives CASSFWAKETQYF.

This chain connects TRBV10-2 to TRBJ2-7; 9 nucleotides align to TRBD1. The J segment lost 3 bases and the V segment lost 8 bases, leaving 11 bases of the junction unmatched. Germline-derived CDR1 and CDR2 are WSHSY and SAAADI. The CDR3 consists of 15 residues. CDR3 nucleotides: TGCGCCAGCTCTCGGGGACAGGGCATAATCTACGAGCAGTACTTC. This translates into CASSRGQGIIYEQYF.

The gene calls are TRBV15 and TRBJ2-1; TRBD1 might be the D (6 bases). Germline V lookup: CDR1 LNHNV, CDR2 YYDKDF (reference sequence). The CDR3 sequence is 17 residues long. V was trimmed by 0 bases and J by 0 bases, leaving 12 bases between them. CDR3 amino acids: CATSRERQEASYNEQFF. CDR3 nucleotides: TGTGCCACCAGCAGAGAGAGACAGGAGGCCTCCTACAATGAGCAGTTCTTC.

The sample holds a few counts of this clone. The chain joins TRBV5-1 to TRBJ2-7, with 16 bases fitting TRBD2. V trimming: 3 bases; J trimming: 7 bases; junction bases outside the gene matches: 10. Germline assignment: CDR1 SGHRS and CDR2 YFSETQ. The CDR3 has 17 amino acids. The CDR3 nucleotides read TGCGCCAGCAGCTCAGACGGGACTAGCGGGAGGGCCAGAGAGCAGTACTTC. Amino acid sequence: CASSSDGTSGRAREQYF. Full variable domain (outside the CDR3, taken from reference TRBV5-1 and TRBJ2-7): KAGVTQTPRYLIKTRGQQVTLSCSPISGHRSVSWYQQTPGQGLQFLFEYFSETQRNKGNFPGRFSGRQFSNSRSEMNVSTLELGDSALYLCASSSDGTSGRAREQYFGPGTRLTVT.

This chain connects TRBV6-6 to TRBJ1-5; 7 nucleotides match TRBD1. CDR3 length equals 13 residues. The V and J ends lost 6 bases and 7 bases, in that order; junction bases with no gene match: 6. Germline CDR1 MNHNY, CDR2 SVGAGI (reference sequence). CDR3 protein: CASSITGVQPQHF. Here the CDR3 DNA reads TGTGCCAGCAGCATTACAGGGGTCCAGCCCCAGCATTTT.